The clone carrying this TCR gamma chain occurred a few times. The antigen is undetermined. Germline V gene lookup returns CDR1 EGSTGY and CDR2 YDSYTSSV. The CDR3 runs to 15 residues. J was trimmed by 3 bases and V by 2 bases; bases with no gene match: 6. RNA was extracted from the cells and then reverse transcribed. Pooled V-gene forward primers with one constant-region reverse primer generated the CDR3 amplicons by multiplex PCR. TCRdb ran CATT on the multiplex PCR reads. The sample yields about 23,000 gamma-chain clones, around 15% seen once. This specimen comes from a study of Vδ1+ human thymocytes. General study findings and limits: TRD repertoires were essentially private, unlike widely shared TRG clonotypes. Thymic TRG and TRD repertoires appeared highly polyclonal, with Gaussian CDR3 length distributions. Thymic delta-chain repertoires held approximately 19% Vdelta2 sequences and few Vdelta3, despite high sort purity.

The rearrangement links TRGV4 to TRGJP2. This sequence originates from a child less than two years old who had congenital heart surgery. Source material: Vdelta1+ gamma-delta thymocytes from the thymus. Subset in this sample: FACS-sorted CD3+ TCRalphabeta- TCRVdelta1+ TCRVdelta2- thymocytes. The CDR3, as DNA: TGTGCCACCTGGGATGATCGGGGTAGTGATTGGATCAAGACGTTT. Protein sequence: CATWDDRGSDWIKTF.